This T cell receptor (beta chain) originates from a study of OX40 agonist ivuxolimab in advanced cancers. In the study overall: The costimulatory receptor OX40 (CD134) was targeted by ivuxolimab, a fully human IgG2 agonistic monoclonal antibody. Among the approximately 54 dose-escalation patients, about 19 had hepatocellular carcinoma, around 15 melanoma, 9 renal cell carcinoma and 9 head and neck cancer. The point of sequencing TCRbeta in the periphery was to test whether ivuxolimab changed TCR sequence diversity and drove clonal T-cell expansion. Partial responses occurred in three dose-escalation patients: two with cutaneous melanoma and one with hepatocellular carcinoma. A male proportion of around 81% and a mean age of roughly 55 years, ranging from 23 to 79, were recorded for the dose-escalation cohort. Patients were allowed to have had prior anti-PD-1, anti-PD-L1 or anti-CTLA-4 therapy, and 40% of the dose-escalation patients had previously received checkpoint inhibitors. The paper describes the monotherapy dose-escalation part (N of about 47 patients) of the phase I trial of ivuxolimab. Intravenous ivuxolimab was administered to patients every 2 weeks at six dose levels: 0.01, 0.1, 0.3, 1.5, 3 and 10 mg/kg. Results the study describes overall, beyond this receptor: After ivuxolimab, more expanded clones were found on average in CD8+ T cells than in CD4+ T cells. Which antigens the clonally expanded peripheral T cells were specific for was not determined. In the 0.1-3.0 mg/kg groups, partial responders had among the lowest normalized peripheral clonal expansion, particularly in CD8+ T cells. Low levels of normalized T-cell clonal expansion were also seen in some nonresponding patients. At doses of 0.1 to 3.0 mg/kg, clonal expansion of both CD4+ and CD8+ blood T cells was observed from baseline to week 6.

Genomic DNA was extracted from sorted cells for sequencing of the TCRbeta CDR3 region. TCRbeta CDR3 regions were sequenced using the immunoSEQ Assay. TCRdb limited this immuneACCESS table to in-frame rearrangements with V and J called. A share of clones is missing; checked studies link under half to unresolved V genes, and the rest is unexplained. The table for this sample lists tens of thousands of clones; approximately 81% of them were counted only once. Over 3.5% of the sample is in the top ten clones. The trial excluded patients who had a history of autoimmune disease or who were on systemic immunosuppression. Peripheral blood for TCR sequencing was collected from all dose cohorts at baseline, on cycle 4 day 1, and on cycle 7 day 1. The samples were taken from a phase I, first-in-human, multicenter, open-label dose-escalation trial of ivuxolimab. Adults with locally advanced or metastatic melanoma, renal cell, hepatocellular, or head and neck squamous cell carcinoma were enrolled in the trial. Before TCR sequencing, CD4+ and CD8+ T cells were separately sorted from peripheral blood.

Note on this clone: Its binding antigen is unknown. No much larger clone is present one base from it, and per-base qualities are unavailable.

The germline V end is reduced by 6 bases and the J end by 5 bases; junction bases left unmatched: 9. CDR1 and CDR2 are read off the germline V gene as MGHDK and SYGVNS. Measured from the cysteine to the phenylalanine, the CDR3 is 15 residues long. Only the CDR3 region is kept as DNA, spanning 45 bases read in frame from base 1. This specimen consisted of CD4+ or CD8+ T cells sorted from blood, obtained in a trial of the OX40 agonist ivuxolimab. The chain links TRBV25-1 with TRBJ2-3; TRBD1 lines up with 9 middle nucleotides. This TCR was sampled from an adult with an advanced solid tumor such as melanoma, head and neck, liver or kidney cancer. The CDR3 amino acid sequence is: CASSADRGAGDTQYF. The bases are TGTGCCAGCAGCGCTGACAGGGGGGCGGGAGATACGCAGTATTTT.